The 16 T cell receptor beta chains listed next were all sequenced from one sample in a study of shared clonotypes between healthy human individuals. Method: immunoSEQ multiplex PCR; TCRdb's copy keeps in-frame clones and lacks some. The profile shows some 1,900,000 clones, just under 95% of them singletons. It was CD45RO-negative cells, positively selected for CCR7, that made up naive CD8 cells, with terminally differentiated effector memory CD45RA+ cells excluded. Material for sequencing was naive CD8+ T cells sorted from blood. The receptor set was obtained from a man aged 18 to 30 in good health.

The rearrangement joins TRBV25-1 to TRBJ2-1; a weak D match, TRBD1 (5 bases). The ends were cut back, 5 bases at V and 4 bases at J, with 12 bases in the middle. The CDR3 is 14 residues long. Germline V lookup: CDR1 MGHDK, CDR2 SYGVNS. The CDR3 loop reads CASSFQGLYNEQFF. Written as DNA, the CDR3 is TGTGCCAGCAGTTTCCAGGGCCTGTACAATGAGCAGTTCTTC.

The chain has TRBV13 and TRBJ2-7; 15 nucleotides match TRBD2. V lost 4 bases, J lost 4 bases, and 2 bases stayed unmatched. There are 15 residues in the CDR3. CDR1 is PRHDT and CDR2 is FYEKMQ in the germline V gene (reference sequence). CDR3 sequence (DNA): TGTGCCAGCAGCTCGGGACTAGCGGGGGGATACGAGCAGTACTTC. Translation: CASSSGLAGGYEQYF. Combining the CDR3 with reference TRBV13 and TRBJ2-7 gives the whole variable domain AAGVIQSPRHLIKEKRETATLKCYPIPRHDTVYWYQQGPGQDPQFLISFYEKMQSDKGSIPDRFSAQQFSDYHSELNMSSLELGDSALYFCASSSGLAGGYEQYFGPGTRLTVT.

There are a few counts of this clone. The CDR3 nucleotides read TGTGCCAGCAGCGCCTCCGGACTAGCGGGGTACAATGAGCAGTTCTTC. It yields the protein CASSASGLAGYNEQFF. V and J are TRBV9 and TRBJ2-1; 12 bases agree with TRBD2. There are 16 residues in the CDR3. The germline V gene encodes CDR1 SGDLS and CDR2 YYNGEE. With V trimmed by 3 bases and J by 4 bases, 5 bases remained unmatched.

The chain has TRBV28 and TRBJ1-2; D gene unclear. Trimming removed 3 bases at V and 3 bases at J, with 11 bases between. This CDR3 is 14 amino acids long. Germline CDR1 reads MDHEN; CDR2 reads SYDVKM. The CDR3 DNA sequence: TGTGCCAGCAGTTTCCGGAACAGCCACTATGGCTACACCTTC. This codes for CASSFRNSHYGYTF.

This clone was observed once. The CDR3 bases are TGTGCCAAAACCGGGACAGGGGGCACTGAAGCTTTCTTT. Translating gives CAKTGTGGTEAFF. This rearrangement joins TRBV2 to TRBJ1-1; 11 bases are shared with TRBD1. CDR1 SNHLY and CDR2 FYNNEI come from the germline V gene. The CDR3 sequence is 13 residues long. V lost 10 bases, J lost 4 bases, and 5 bases stayed unmatched.

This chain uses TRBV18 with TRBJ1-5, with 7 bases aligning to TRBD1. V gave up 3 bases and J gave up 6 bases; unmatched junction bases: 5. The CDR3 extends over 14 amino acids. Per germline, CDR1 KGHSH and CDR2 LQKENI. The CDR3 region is CASSPTGKGQPQHF. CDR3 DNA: TGTGCCAGCTCACCGACAGGGAAGGGTCAGCCCCAGCATTTT. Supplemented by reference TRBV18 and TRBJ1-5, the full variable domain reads NAGVMQNPRHLVRRRGQEARLRCSPMKGHSHVYWYRQLPEEGLKFMVYLQKENIIDESGMPKERFSAEFPKEGPSILRIQQVVRGDSAAYFCASSPTGKGQPQHFGDGTRLSIL.

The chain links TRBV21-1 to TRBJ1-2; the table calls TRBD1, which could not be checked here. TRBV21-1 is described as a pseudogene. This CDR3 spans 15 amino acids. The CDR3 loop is CASSSRQPYNYGYTF. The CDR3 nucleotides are TGTGCCAGCAGCTCCCGACAGCCGTATAACTATGGCTACACCTTC.

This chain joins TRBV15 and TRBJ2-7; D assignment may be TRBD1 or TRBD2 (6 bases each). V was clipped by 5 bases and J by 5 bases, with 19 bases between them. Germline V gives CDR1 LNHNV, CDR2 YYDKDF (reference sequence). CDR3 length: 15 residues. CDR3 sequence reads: CATSPVGGLMDEQYF. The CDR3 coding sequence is TGTGCCACCAGCCCAGTGGGGGGCTTGATGGACGAGCAGTACTTC.

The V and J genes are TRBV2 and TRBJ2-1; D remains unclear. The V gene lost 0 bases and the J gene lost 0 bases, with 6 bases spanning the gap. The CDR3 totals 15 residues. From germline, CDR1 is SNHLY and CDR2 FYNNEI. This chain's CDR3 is CASSEATSSYNEQFF. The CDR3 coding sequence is TGTGCCAGCAGTGAAGCGACAAGCTCCTACAATGAGCAGTTCTTC.

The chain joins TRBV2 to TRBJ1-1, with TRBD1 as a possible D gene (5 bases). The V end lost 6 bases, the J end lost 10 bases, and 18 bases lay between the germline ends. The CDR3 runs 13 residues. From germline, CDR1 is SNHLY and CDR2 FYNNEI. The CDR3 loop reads CASSGMGVGGAFF. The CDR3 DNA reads TGTGCCAGCAGCGGAATGGGGGTGGGAGGAGCTTTCTTT.

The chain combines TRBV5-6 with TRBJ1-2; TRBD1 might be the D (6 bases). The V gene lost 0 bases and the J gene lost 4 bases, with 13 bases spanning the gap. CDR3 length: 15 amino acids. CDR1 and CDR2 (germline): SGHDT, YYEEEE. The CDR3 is CASSLAGDTFYGYTF. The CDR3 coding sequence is TGTGCCAGCAGCTTGGCCGGGGACACTTTCTATGGCTACACCTTC.

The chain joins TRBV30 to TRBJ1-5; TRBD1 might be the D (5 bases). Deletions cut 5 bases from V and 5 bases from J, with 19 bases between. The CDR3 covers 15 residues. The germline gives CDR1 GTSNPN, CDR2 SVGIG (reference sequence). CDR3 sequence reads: CAWAPLGLGDQPQHF. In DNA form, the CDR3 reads TGTGCCTGGGCACCTCTTGGGTTGGGGGATCAGCCCCAGCATTTT.

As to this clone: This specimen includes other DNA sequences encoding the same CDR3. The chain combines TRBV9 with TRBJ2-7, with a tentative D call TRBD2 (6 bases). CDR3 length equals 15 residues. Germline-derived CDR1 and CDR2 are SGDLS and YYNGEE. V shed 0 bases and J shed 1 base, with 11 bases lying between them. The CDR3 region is CASSVAASESYEQYF. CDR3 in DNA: TGTGCCAGCAGCGTAGCGGCTAGCGAGTCCTACGAGCAGTACTTC.

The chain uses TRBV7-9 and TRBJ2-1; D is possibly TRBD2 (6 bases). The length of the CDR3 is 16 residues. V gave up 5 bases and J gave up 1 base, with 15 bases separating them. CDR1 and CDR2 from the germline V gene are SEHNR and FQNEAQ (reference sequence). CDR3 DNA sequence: TGTGCCAGCAGCCCGACGGGACTTCCATCCTACAATGAGCAGTTCTTC. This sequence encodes CASSPTGLPSYNEQFF.

CDR3 bases: TGTGCCAGCAGCCTCTCGGGGGAATATTCACCCCTCCACTTT. Translated: CASSLSGEYSPLHF. The chain links TRBV7-3 to TRBJ1-6; possibly TRBD1 for D (5 bases). V lost 5 bases and J 8 bases, leaving 13 bases between the germline ends. The germline gives CDR1 SGHTA, CDR2 FQGTGA. The length of the CDR3 is 14 residues.

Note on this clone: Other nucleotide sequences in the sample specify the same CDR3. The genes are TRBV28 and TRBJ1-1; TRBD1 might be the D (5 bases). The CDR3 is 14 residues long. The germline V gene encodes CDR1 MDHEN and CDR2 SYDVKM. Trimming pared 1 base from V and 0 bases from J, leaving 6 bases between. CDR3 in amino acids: CASSLLGVNTEAFF. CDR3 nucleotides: TGTGCCAGCAGTTTATTGGGGGTGAACACTGAAGCTTTCTTT.